Listed below are T cell receptor beta chains from one sample, sequenced in a study of identical twins. TCRdb re-called the 5' RACE reads with MiXCR, one entry per CDR3 protein. The sample yields some 600,000 distinct CDR3 sequences, 7.1% seen once. This sample also belongs to another study, concerning yellow fever vaccine responses in identical twins.

Material for sequencing was PBMCs. Receptors originate from a woman aged 18 to 35 in good health. CDR3s include the opening cysteine and the closing phenylalanine or tryptophan. Fields, in order: J gene, CDR3 length, D gene, clone size, V gene, CDR3 protein, CDR3 DNA. A D gene is named only where the DNA matches it firmly. Not all rows give a size; the values are once, few, many and, for expanded clones, a class.

j_gene: TRBJ1-6
len: 17
d_gene: .
abundance: .
v_gene: TRBV7-2
CDR3aa: CASSPQALPMGNSPLHF
CDR3nt: TGTGCCAGCAGCCCCCAGGCTCTTCCGATGGGCAATTCACCCCTCCACTTT

j_gene: TRBJ2-7
len: 12
d_gene: .
abundance: once
v_gene: TRBV7-2
CDR3aa: CASSPPPHEQYF
CDR3nt: TGTGCCAGCAGCCCCCCCCCCCACGAGCAGTACTTC

j_gene: TRBJ2-1
len: 11
d_gene: .
abundance: many
v_gene: TRBV7-9
CDR3aa: CASNLYNEQFF
CDR3nt: TGTGCCAGCAACCTCTACAATGAGCAGTTCTTC

j_gene: TRBJ2-7
len: 13
d_gene: TRBD1
abundance: few
v_gene: TRBV7-2
CDR3aa: CASSFTGDYEQYF
CDR3nt: TGTGCCAGCAGCTTCACAGGGGACTACGAGCAGTACTTC

j_gene: TRBJ2-3
len: 12
d_gene: TRBD1
abundance: few
v_gene: TRBV20-1
CDR3aa: CSAAGGSDTQYF
CDR3nt: TGCAGTGCAGCAGGGGGTTCAGATACGCAGTATTTT

j_gene: TRBJ2-2
len: 13
d_gene: .
abundance: few
v_gene: TRBV4-1
CDR3aa: CASSQVAPGELFF
CDR3nt: TGCGCCAGCAGCCAAGTTGCGCCCGGGGAGCTGTTTTTT

j_gene: TRBJ2-6
len: 16
d_gene: .
abundance: few
v_gene: TRBV4-1
CDR3aa: CASSQVSGFGANVLTF
CDR3nt: TGCGCCAGCAGCCAAGTCTCGGGGTTTGGGGCCAACGTCCTGACTTTC

j_gene: TRBJ2-3
len: 14
d_gene: .
abundance: many
v_gene: TRBV11-2
CDR3aa: CASSPMSGAYTQYF
CDR3nt: TGTGCCAGCAGCCCGATGAGCGGTGCCTATACGCAGTATTTT

j_gene: TRBJ2-3
len: 14
d_gene: .
abundance: few
v_gene: TRBV12-3/TRBV12-4
CDR3aa: CASSFEGGEDTQYF
CDR3nt: TGTGCCAGCAGTTTCGAAGGGGGTGAGGATACGCAGTATTTT

j_gene: TRBJ2-3
len: 15
d_gene: TRBD2
abundance: many
v_gene: TRBV24-1
CDR3aa: CATSDPGRGPDTQYF
CDR3nt: TGTGCCACCAGTGATCCTGGGAGGGGACCAGATACGCAGTATTTT

j_gene: TRBJ2-7
len: 14
d_gene: TRBD1
abundance: many
v_gene: TRBV29-1
CDR3aa: CSATGQGQSFEQYF
CDR3nt: TGCAGCGCCACTGGACAGGGACAGTCGTTCGAGCAGTACTTC

j_gene: TRBJ1-1
len: 14
d_gene: TRBD1
abundance: few
v_gene: TRBV19
CDR3aa: CASSMGTGGTEAFF
CDR3nt: TGTGCCAGTAGCATGGGGACAGGGGGAACTGAAGCTTTCTTT

j_gene: TRBJ2-3
len: 16
d_gene: .
abundance: .
v_gene: TRBV2
CDR3aa: CASTPPYGGAPDTQYF
CDR3nt: TGTGCCAGCACCCCACCCTACGGCGGGGCCCCAGATACGCAGTATTTT

j_gene: TRBJ2-3
len: 12
d_gene: .
abundance: many
v_gene: TRBV29-1
CDR3aa: CSVDQQPDTQYF
CDR3nt: TGCAGCGTTGACCAACAGCCAGATACGCAGTATTTT

j_gene: TRBJ1-2
len: 15
d_gene: .
abundance: few
v_gene: TRBV7-9
CDR3aa: CASSETQSYGYGYTF
CDR3nt: TGTGCCAGCAGCGAGACACAGAGCTATGGATATGGCTACACCTTC